The source of this TCR beta chain is a study of T cells in Graves' hyperthyroidism and ophthalmopathy. This CDR3 is built from 15 residues. From germline, CDR1 is MDHEN and CDR2 SYDVKM. Between the trimmed V and J ends, which lost 6 bases and 6 bases, there was a span of 18 bases. Amplified TCR beta CDR3 regions derived from RNA transcripts. RT-PCR in the first round (using the HTBI primer set) targeted the TCR CDR3. TCRdb re-analysed the multiplex PCR reads in MiXCR, keeping a single row per CDR3 protein. The sample lists around 280,000 distinct CDR3 sequences, approximately 14% seen once, with 7% to 9% in the top ten. This clonotype was found a few times.

The receptor was isolated from a woman aged 40 to 50 with Graves' hyperthyroidism. The chain links TRBV28 to TRBJ2-1; unclear D gene. Input material: blood. The CDR3: CASSYSTNPFNEQFF. The CDR3 nucleotides read TGTGCCAGCAGCTACAGTACAAACCCCTTCAATGAGCAGTTCTTC.